These 31 T cell receptor beta chains were sequenced from one sample in a study of radiation and T cells in renal cell carcinoma. Using immunoSEQ multiplex PCR, the repertoire was profiled, and TCRdb retains in-frame clones only, with some absent. The data show fewer than 15,000 clones, with roughly 34% seen just once and about 16% held by the top ten. Treatment denoted: 15 Gy SBRT to primary tumor, nephrectomy 4 weeks later. The sequences come from tumor tissue, collected from a patient whose treatment included radiotherapy and nephrectomy. The receptors originated from a man in his 60s with renal cell carcinoma.

The rearrangement uses TRBV5-1 and TRBJ1-2; the match to TRBD1 covers 7 bases. The ends lost 4 bases at V and 3 bases at J; junction bases unmatched: 9. From germline, CDR1 is SGHRS and CDR2 YFSETQ. The CDR3 spans 15 residues. The CDR3, as DNA: TGCGCCAGCAGCCTTTCAGGACAGGCTGACTATGGCTACACCTTC. It codes for CASSLSGQADYGYTF.

This chain links TRBV7-2 with TRBJ2-1; D perhaps matches TRBD2 (6 bases). From germline, CDR1 is SGHTA and CDR2 FQGNSA. This CDR3 comprises 15 residues. V lost 4 bases to trimming and J lost 5 bases, with 15 bases between them. The CDR3 protein is CASSSTRSGHNEQFF. CDR3 coding DNA: TGTGCCAGCAGCTCGACTAGATCGGGGCACAATGAGCAGTTCTTC.

This chain joins TRBV11-3 and TRBJ1-2; perhaps TRBD1 as D (5 bases). V lost 5 bases to trimming and J lost 4 bases, with 17 bases between them. CDR1 and CDR2 (germline): SGHNT, YENEEA. This CDR3 has 15 amino acids. As DNA, the CDR3 is TGTGCCAGCAGCGCCTGGGGGAGGGGCGTCTATGGCTACACCTTC. This gives the protein CASSAWGRGVYGYTF.

V and J are TRBV5-1 and TRBJ1-2; D might be TRBD1 (5 bases). This CDR3 is 14 amino acids long. The V end was cut by 3 bases, the J end by 8 bases, with 17 bases between. Germline V gene data show CDR1 as SGHRS and CDR2 as YFSETQ. CDR3 loop: CASSSRDGEKGYTF. The CDR3 nucleotides are TGCGCCAGCAGCTCCCGGGACGGGGAGAAGGGCTACACCTTC.

The V and J genes are TRBV6-5 and TRBJ1-1; 9 positions agree with TRBD1. The germline gives CDR1 MNHEY, CDR2 SVGAGI. The V gene end was trimmed by 6 bases and the J gene end by 1 base; junction bases not matched to a gene: 6. This CDR3 comprises 15 residues. CDR3 DNA sequence: TGTGCCAGCAGGGGGACAGGGCTGGGGAACACTGAAGCTTTCTTT. This codes for CASRGTGLGNTEAFF.

This sequence joins TRBV4-3 and TRBJ2-7; D is ambiguous. The CDR3 is 16 residues long. CDR1 LGHNA and CDR2 YSLEER come from the germline V gene. Trimming shortened V by 4 bases and J by 3 bases, and 19 bases separated the two germline ends. The CDR3 DNA reads TGCGCCAGCAGCCCTTCCCCGGACGGAGTCCTCTACGAGCAGTACTTC. It is translated as CASSPSPDGVLYEQYF.

DNA for the CDR3: TGCGCCAGCAGCCCCATTAGGGACTACGTATACAATGAGCAGTTCTTC. It specifies CASSPIRDYVYNEQFF. This chain uses TRBV5-1 with TRBJ2-1; 7 positions agree with TRBD2. After removal of 4 bases from V and 4 bases from J, the junction contained 11 bases not matched to a gene. The germline V gene encodes CDR1 SGHRS and CDR2 YFSETQ. CDR3 size: 16 residues.

The chain couples TRBV30 to TRBJ1-3; possibly TRBD1 for D (6 bases). The CDR3 sequence is 16 residues long. Germline V lookup: CDR1 GTSNPN, CDR2 SVGIG (reference sequence). V was shortened by 2 bases and J by 0 bases, with 14 bases between the two germline ends. CDR3 in DNA: TGTGCCTGGAGTTTCCCAGGACAGACCTCTGGAAACACCATATATTTT. It specifies CAWSFPGQTSGNTIYF.

The rearrangement joins TRBV6-5 to TRBJ1-1, with D maybe TRBD1 (5 bases). Germline V gene data show CDR1 as MNHEY and CDR2 as SVGAGI. Trimming took 5 bases from V and 1 from J, leaving 14 bases between them. The CDR3 is 15 residues long. The CDR3 DNA reads TGTGCCAGCAGTAAAGGGGTCGTCAGGAACACTGAAGCTTTCTTT. Translated: CASSKGVVRNTEAFF.

In this sample, this clone turned up a few times. This chain joins TRBV30 and TRBJ1-2, with D possibly being TRBD1 (6 bases). V gave up 4 bases and J gave up 7 bases, with 19 bases separating them. The germline gives CDR1 GTSNPN, CDR2 SVGIG (reference sequence). This CDR3 is built from 14 residues. The DNA of the CDR3 is TGTGCCTGGACGGAAGGGGGAAACGAGGGTGGCTACACCTTC. This codes for CAWTEGGNEGGYTF.

This clone was recorded many times. Here the CDR3 reads CACWAEGSDTQYF. CDR3 bases: TGTGCCTGCTGGGCAGAGGGTTCAGATACGCAGTATTTT. V usage is TRBV30 and J usage is TRBJ2-3; TRBD2 is a possible D gene (5 bases). Trimming removed 6 bases from V and 4 bases from J, with 14 bases in between. This CDR3 region has 13 residues. Looked up from germline, CDR1 is GTSNPN and CDR2 is SVGIG (reference sequence). The whole variable domain, remainder taken from reference TRBV30 and TRBJ2-3, is SQTIHQWPATLVQPVGSPLSLECTVEGTSNPNLYWYRQAAGRGLQLLFYSVGIGQISSEVPQNLSASRPQDRQFILSSKKLLLSDSGFYLCACWAEGSDTQYFGPGTRLTVL.

The chain combines TRBV7-9 with TRBJ1-1; D is ambiguous. The CDR3 covers 12 residues. V lost 5 bases to trimming and J lost 7 bases, with 11 bases between them. Germline V gene lookup returns CDR1 SEHNR and CDR2 FQNEAQ (reference sequence). In DNA form, the CDR3 reads TGTGCCAGCAGCCCCGACACCGGTGAAGCTTTCTTT. Its translation: CASSPDTGEAFF. The variable domain in full, completed from reference TRBV7-9 and TRBJ1-1, reads DTGVSQNPRHKITKRGQNVTFRCDPISEHNRLYWYRQTLGQGPEFLTYFQNEAQLEKSRLLSDRFSAERPKGSFSTLEIQRTEQGDSAMYLCASSPDTGEAFFGQGTRLTVV.

This clone came up many times. The chain links TRBV13 to TRBJ2-1, with D perhaps TRBD1 or TRBD2 (6 bases each). Germline assignment: CDR1 PRHDT and CDR2 FYEKMQ (reference sequence). There are 14 residues in the CDR3. Trimming stripped 5 bases from V and 5 bases from J, with 13 bases between. In nucleotides, the CDR3 is TGTGCCAGCAGCCGGGGGCTAAAAGACAATGAGCAGTTCTTC. This gives the protein CASSRGLKDNEQFF.

CDR3 in DNA: TGTGCCAGCAGCCGTCGGGCGGGAGCGGCGTCCTACAATGAGCAGTTCTTC. As protein: CASSRRAGAASYNEQFF. The rearrangement joins TRBV7-7 to TRBJ2-1, with TRBD2 identical over 7 bases. Germline V gives CDR1 SSHAT, CDR2 FNYEAQ (reference sequence). The V and J ends lost 5 bases and 1 base, in that order; junction bases with no gene match: 11. The length of the CDR3 is 17 residues. Filled out from reference TRBV7-7 and TRBJ2-1, the complete variable domain reads GAGVSQSPRYKVTKRGQDVTLRCDPISSHATLYWYQQALGQGPEFLTYFNYEAQPDKSGLPSDRFSAERPEGSISTLTIQRTEQRDSAMYRCASSRRAGAASYNEQFFGPGTRLTVL.

The genes are TRBV9 and TRBJ2-3, with D possibly being TRBD2 (6 bases). The CDR3 consists of 15 residues. Looked up from germline, CDR1 is SGDLS and CDR2 is YYNGEE. V shed 4 bases and J shed 0 bases, with 12 bases lying between them. The CDR3 nucleotides read TGTGCCAGCAGCCCGACCGGGACTAGCACAGATACGCAGTATTTT. Residues: CASSPTGTSTDTQYF.

CDR3 coding DNA: TGTGCCAGCAACTCCAGGGGGTCTGCCTATGGCTACACCTTC. This translates into CASNSRGSAYGYTF. V and J are TRBV5-6 and TRBJ1-2; the match to TRBD1 covers 7 bases. J gave up 4 bases and V 6 bases, and 9 bases lay outside the gene matches. CDR3 length equals 14 residues. Germline CDR1 reads SGHDT; CDR2 reads YYEEEE.

There are many counts of this clone. This sequence joins TRBV5-4 and TRBJ1-1, with unresolved D. Trimming removed 0 bases at V and 8 bases at J, with 11 bases between. CDR1 and CDR2 from the germline V gene are SGHNT and YYREEE (reference sequence). The CDR3 extends over 13 amino acids. The CDR3 DNA sequence: TGTGCCAGCAGCTTGGACGAATCCACCGAAGCTTTCTTT. This encodes CASSLDESTEAFF.

There are a few counts of this clone. The chain couples TRBV5-4 to TRBJ2-3; D is possibly TRBD1 (5 bases). The V gene's germline CDR1 is SGHNT and CDR2 YYREEE (reference sequence). The CDR3 is 14 amino acids. V lost 2 bases and J 5 bases, leaving 12 bases between the germline ends. DNA for the CDR3: TGTGCCAGCAGCTTTTCCAGGGTGGGAGATACGCAGTATTTT. Translated, it gives CASSFSRVGDTQYF.

The V call is TRBV29-1, the J call TRBJ1-1; the D is unclear. Trimming left V 7 bases short and J 9 bases short, with 18 bases between. Germline values: CDR1 SQVTM, CDR2 ANQGSEA. This CDR3 contains 12 residues. The CDR3 DNA follows: TGCAGCGCAGTCGAAGGATCAATAAAAGCTTTCTTT. Amino acid sequence: CSAVEGSIKAFF.

This clone was picked up a small number of times. The chain links TRBV27 to TRBJ2-1, with TRBD2 identical over 8 bases. V lost 2 bases to trimming and J lost 6 bases; unmatched junction nucleotides: 3. In germline, CDR1 is MNHEY, CDR2 SMNVEV (reference sequence). The CDR3 contains 14 residues. The CDR3 sequence is CASSLGAGGNEQFF. In nucleotides, the CDR3 is TGTGCCAGCAGTTTAGGGGCGGGAGGCAATGAGCAGTTCTTC.

This clone has only a few counts. The J gene is TRBJ1-1, the V gene TRBV5-1, with TRBD1 as a possible D gene (5 bases). Looked up from germline, CDR1 is SGHRS and CDR2 is YFSETQ. V gave up 4 bases and J gave up 5 bases, with 12 bases separating them. CDR3 length: 13 amino acids. The CDR3 coding sequence is TGCGCCAGCAGCGGGACCCTGGGGACTGAAGCTTTCTTT. It translates to CASSGTLGTEAFF. Full variable domain (missing parts from reference TRBV5-1 and TRBJ1-1): KAGVTQTPRYLIKTRGQQVTLSCSPISGHRSVSWYQQTPGQGLQFLFEYFSETQRNKGNFPGRFSGRQFSNSRSEMNVSTLELGDSALYLCASSGTLGTEAFFGQGTRLTVV.

V usage is TRBV19 and J usage is TRBJ1-5; 9 nucleotides align to TRBD1. With 3 bases clipped from V and 9 bases from J, the junction kept 6 bases outside the gene matches. This CDR3 spans 14 amino acids. Germline V gene data show CDR1 as LNHDA and CDR2 as SQIVND (reference sequence). CDR3 in amino acids: CASSMGQGAAPQHF. DNA of the CDR3: TGTGCCAGTAGTATGGGACAGGGCGCTGCGCCCCAGCATTTT.

V and J are TRBV5-1 and TRBJ1-5; unclear D gene. Germline-derived CDR1 and CDR2 are SGHRS and YFSETQ. The germline V and J ends were trimmed by 5 bases and 0 bases, with 6 bases remaining between them. The CDR3 extends over 13 amino acids. CDR3 DNA sequence: TGCGCCAGCAGAACTAATAGCAATCAGCCCCAGCATTTT. Translated, it gives CASRTNSNQPQHF.

This clone was observed a handful of times. The sample holds other DNA sequences that translate to the same CDR3. The J gene is TRBJ2-1, the V gene TRBV5-1; 14 bases are a match to TRBD2. This CDR3 comprises 18 residues. J gave up 0 bases and V 4 bases, and 6 bases lay outside the gene matches. Germline V lookup: CDR1 SGHRS, CDR2 YFSETQ. The CDR3 region has the DNA TGCGCCAGCAGCACAGGGACTAGCGGGGGTAGCTCCTACAATGAGCAGTTCTTC. Translated, it gives CASSTGTSGGSSYNEQFF. Filled out from reference TRBV5-1 and TRBJ2-1, the complete variable domain reads KAGVTQTPRYLIKTRGQQVTLSCSPISGHRSVSWYQQTPGQGLQFLFEYFSETQRNKGNFPGRFSGRQFSNSRSEMNVSTLELGDSALYLCASSTGTSGGSSYNEQFFGPGTRLTVL.

The rearrangement links TRBV30 to TRBJ2-7; D possibly matches TRBD1 or TRBD2 (5 bases each). CDR1 GTSNPN and CDR2 SVGIG come from the germline V gene (reference sequence). This CDR3 region has 12 residues. The V gene lost 3 bases and the J gene lost 4 bases, with 10 bases spanning the gap. This CDR3 reads CAWRGDLYEQYF. CDR3 DNA: TGTGCCTGGAGAGGGGACCTGTACGAGCAGTACTTC.

The gene calls are TRBV30 and TRBJ2-1; perhaps D is TRBD1 or TRBD2 (6 bases each). The CDR3 consists of 14 residues. Germline V gene lookup returns CDR1 GTSNPN and CDR2 SVGIG (reference sequence). Trimming cost V 4 bases and J 7 bases, with 17 bases left between them. The CDR3 loop reads CAWILWGARNEQFF. DNA of the CDR3: TGTGCCTGGATATTATGGGGGGCGAGAAATGAGCAGTTCTTC.

This clone has just a few counts. The CDR3: CASSMGLKDEKLFF. The DNA of the CDR3 is TGCGCCAGCAGCATGGGACTGAAGGATGAAAAACTGTTTTTT. The chain combines TRBV5-1 with TRBJ1-4, with D tentatively TRBD1 (5 bases). This CDR3 comprises 14 residues. V gave up 4 bases and J gave up 6 bases, with 13 bases separating them. The germline V gene has CDR1 SGHRS and CDR2 YFSETQ.

In its sample, this clone was seen a few times. This sequence joins TRBV4-3 and TRBJ2-7; no firm D call. Germline V gene lookup returns CDR1 LGHNA and CDR2 YSLEER. V lost 4 bases, J lost 2 bases, and 15 bases lay in between. This CDR3 region has 15 residues. CDR3 region: CASSPQYGPTYEQYF. DNA for the CDR3: TGCGCCAGCAGCCCTCAATATGGGCCTACCTACGAGCAGTACTTC.

This chain uses TRBV6-5 with TRBJ2-5, with 9 bases lining up with TRBD1. This CDR3 has 16 amino acids. V lost 4 bases, J lost 5 bases, and 11 bases stayed unmatched. CDR1 and CDR2 (germline): MNHEY, SVGAGI. The CDR3 DNA reads as TGTGCCAGCAGTTCCCCCGGGACAGGGTTTCTGGAGACCCAGTACTTC. It yields the protein CASSSPGTGFLETQYF.

V is TRBV9 and J is TRBJ2-1; 10 bases are shared with TRBD2. Losses at the gene ends were 3 bases for V and 2 bases for J; bases not matched to a gene: 2. The CDR3 length is 15 residues. CDR1 and CDR2 (germline): SGDLS, YYNGEE. This CDR3 reads CASSGGLAPYNEQFF. The DNA for the CDR3 is TGTGCCAGCAGCGGGGGACTAGCGCCCTACAATGAGCAGTTCTTC.

The chain combines TRBV6-5 with TRBJ2-4, with 10 bases identical to TRBD1. The CDR3 length is 15 residues. Trimming took 6 bases from V and 8 from J; bases not matched to a gene: 10. CDR1 is MNHEY, CDR2 SVGAGI, per germline. The CDR3 spells CASSFAPGQGDIQYF. The CDR3 bases are TGTGCCAGCAGCTTCGCTCCCGGACAGGGGGACATTCAGTACTTC.